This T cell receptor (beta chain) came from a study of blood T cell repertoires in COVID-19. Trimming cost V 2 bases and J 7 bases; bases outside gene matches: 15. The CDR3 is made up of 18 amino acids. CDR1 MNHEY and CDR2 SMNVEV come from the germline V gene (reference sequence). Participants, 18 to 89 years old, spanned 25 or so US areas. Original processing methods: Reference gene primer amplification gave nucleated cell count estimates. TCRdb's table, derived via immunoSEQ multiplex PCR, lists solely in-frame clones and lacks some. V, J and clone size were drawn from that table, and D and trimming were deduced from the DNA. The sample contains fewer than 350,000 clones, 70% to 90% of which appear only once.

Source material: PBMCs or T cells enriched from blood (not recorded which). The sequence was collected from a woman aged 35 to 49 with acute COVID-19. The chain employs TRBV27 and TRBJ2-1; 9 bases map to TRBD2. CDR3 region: CASSLRPLSSGIANEQFF. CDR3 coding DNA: TGTGCCAGCAGTTTAAGGCCCCTCTCTAGCGGGATTGCAAATGAGCAGTTCTTC.